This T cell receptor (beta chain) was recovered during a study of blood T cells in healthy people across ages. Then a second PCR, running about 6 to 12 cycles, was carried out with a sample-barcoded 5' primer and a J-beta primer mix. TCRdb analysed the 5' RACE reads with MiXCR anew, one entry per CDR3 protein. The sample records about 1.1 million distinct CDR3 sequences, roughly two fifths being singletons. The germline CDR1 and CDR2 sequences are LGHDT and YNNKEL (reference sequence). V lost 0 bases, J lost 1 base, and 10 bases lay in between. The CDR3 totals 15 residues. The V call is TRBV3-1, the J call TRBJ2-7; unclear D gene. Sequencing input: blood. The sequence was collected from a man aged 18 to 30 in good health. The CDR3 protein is CASSQDPGGSYEQYF. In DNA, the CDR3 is TGTGCCAGCAGCCAAGATCCGGGCGGATCCTACGAGCAGTACTTC.